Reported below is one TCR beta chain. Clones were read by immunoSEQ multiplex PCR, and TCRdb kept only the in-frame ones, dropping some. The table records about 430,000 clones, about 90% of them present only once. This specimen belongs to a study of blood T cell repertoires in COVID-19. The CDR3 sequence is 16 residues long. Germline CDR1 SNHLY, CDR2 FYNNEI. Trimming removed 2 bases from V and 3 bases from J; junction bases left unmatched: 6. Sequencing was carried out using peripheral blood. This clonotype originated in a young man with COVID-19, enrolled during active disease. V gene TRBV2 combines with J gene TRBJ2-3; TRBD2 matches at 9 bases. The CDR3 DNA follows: TGTGCCAGCAGTGAAACTAGTAGCGGGAGTACAGATACGCAGTATTTT. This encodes CASSETSSGSTDTQYF.